The source of this T cell receptor beta chain is a study of identifying expanded T cells in peripheral blood. With 9 bases removed from V and 0 bases from J, the gap between germline ends came to 24 bases. CDR1 is LNHDA and CDR2 is SQIVND in the germline V gene (reference sequence). This CDR3 region has 17 residues. Assay used: immunoSEQ multiplex PCR; TCRdb lists only in-frame clones, some missing. This repertoire shows 85,000 to 100,000 clones, about 87% found once; its top ten account for roughly 4.2%. Sequenced input: blood. The V gene is TRBV19, the J gene TRBJ2-7, with a possible D match to TRBD2 (6 bases). This receptor was obtained from a person aged 18 to 75 in good health. The CDR3 region has the DNA TGTGCCAGGGAGGGCGCCGTTTCGGGTGACTCCTCCTACGAGCAGTACTTC. This gives the protein CAREGAVSGDSSYEQYF.